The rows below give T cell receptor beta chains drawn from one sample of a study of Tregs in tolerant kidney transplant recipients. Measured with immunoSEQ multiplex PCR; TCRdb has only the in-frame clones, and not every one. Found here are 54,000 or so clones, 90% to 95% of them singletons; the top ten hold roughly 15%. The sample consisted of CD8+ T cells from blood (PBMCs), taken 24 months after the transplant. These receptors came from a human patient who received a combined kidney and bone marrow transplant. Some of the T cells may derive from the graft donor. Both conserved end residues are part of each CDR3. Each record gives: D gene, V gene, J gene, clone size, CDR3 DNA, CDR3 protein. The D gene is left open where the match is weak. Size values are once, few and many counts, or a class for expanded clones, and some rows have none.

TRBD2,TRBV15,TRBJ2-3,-,TGTGCCACCAGCAGAGAGCGGGGGGGGTTGGATACGCAGTATTTT,CATSRERGGLDTQYF
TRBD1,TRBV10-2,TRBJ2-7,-,TGCGCCAGCAGTAACCGACAGGGAACCCACGAGCAGTACTTC,CASSNRQGTHEQYF
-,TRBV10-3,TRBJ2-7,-,TGTGCCATCAGTGAGCTGGACACTTCGTCCTACGAGCAGTACTTC,CAISELDTSSYEQYF
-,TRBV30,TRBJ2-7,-,TGTGCCTGGAGTTGGAGCAGGGGATACGAGCAGTACTTC,CAWSWSRGYEQYF
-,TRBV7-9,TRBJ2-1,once,TGTGCCAGCAGCTTAGCCCGGGGGTCTGAGCAGTTCTTC,CASSLARGSEQFF
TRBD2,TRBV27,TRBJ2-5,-,TGTGCCAGCAGCTACGCTAGCGGGGGGTATAGAGAGACCCAGTACTTC,CASSYASGGYRETQYF
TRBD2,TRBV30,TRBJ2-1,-,TGTGCCTTCTGGAGGGCTAGCGGGTTCTATGAGCAGTTCTTC,CAFWRASGFYEQFF
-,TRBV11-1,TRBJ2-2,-,TGTGCCAGCAGCTCGGGACAGAACACCGGGGAGCTGTTTTTT,CASSSGQNTGELFF
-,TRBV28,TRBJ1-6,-,TGTGCCAGCAGTTTCCCTACAGGGCTTAATTCACCCCTCCACTTT,CASSFPTGLNSPLHF
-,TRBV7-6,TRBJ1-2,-,TGTGCCGGCAGCCCTATTTCGGCTAACTATGGCTACACCTTC,CAGSPISANYGYTF
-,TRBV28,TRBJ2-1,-,TGTGCCAGCAACCGGGACACCAACAATGAGCAGTTCTTC,CASNRDTNNEQFF
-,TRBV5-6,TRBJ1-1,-,TGTGCCAGCAGCTTGGGCCCTGAGGCTTTCTTT,CASSLGPEAFF
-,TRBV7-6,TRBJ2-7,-,TGTGCCAGCAGCTTGGGGGGGGCGGTGGGCTACGAGCAGTGCTTC,CASSLGGAVGYEQCF
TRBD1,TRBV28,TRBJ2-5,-,TGTGCCAGCAGTTCCGAGACAGGGTACGTCGAGACCCAGTACTTC,CASSSETGYVETQYF
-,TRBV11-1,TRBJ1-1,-,TGTGCCAGCAGTTACAATCCCGGGGGGTTACCTGAAGCTTTCTTT,CASSYNPGGLPEAFF
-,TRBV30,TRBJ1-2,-,TGTGCCTGGAGTGTAGCCCCAGGGTATGGCTACACCTTC,CAWSVAPGYGYTF
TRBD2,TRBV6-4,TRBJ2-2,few,TGTGCCAGCAGTGAGAGGACTAGTCCCGGGGAGCTGTTTTTT,CASSERTSPGELFF
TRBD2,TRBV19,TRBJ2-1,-,TGTGCCAGTAGTAACGGACTAGCCCTTGAGCAGTTCTTC,CASSNGLALEQFF
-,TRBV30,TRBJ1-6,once,TGTGCCTGGAGTAGCGGGGATAATTCCCCCCTCCACTTT,CAWSSGDNSPLHF
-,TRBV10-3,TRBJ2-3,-,TGTGCCATCAGTCTACCCGGGGGTGACACGCAGTATTTT,CAISLPGGDTQYF
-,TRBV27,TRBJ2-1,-,TGTGCCAGCAGCACTAGCTCCTACAATGAGCAGTTCTTC,CASSTSSYNEQFF
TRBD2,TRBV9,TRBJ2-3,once,TGTGCCAGCAGCGGTGGTGGGGGGGTTGTTAATACGCAGTATTTT,CASSGGGGVVNTQYF
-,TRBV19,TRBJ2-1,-,TGTGCCAGTAGCCGCGGGACCCGCGGGTACAATGAGCAGTTCTTC,CASSRGTRGYNEQFF
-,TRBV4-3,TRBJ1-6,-,TGCGCCAGCAGCCAAGGGATACAGGTTCTATCACCCCTCCACTTT,CASSQGIQVLSPLHF
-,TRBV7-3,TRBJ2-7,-,TGTGCCAGCAGCTTAGAACTCGGGAGAACCTACGAGCAGTACTTC,CASSLELGRTYEQYF
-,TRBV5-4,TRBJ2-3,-,TGTGCCAGCAGCTTGGGTATTGGGCCCGGTACGCAGTATTTT,CASSLGIGPGTQYF
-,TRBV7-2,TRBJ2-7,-,TGTGCCAGCAGCTCATACCCTCCCTACGAGCAGTACTTC,CASSSYPPYEQYF
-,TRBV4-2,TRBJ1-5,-,TGTGCCAGCAGCCACTATGGTGAGGGAGTACGCAATCAGCCCCAGCATTTT,CASSHYGEGVRNQPQHF
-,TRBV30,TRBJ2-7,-,TGTGCCTGGAGTGTAGTAGGGGCATACGAGCAGTACTTC,CAWSVVGAYEQYF
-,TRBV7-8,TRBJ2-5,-,TGTGCCAGCAGCTTAGATCCGGGGGAAGAGACCCAGTACTTC,CASSLDPGEETQYF
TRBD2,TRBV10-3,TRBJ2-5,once,TGTGCCATCAGTGAGCCGGGACTAGCGGGGGCCGGGGGGGAGACCCAGTACTTC,CAISEPGLAGAGGETQYF
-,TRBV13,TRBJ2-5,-,TGTGCCAGCAGCCCGCCGGTTGGGACCCAGTACTTC,CASSPPVGTQYF
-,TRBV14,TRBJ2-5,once,TGTGCCAGCAGCCAAGATCTGGGTATCCCGGGCCAGTACTTC,CASSQDLGIPGQYF
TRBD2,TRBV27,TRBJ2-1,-,TGTGCCAGCAGTCAGACAGGACTAGCGGGGGCTATCAATGAGCAGTTCTTC,CASSQTGLAGAINEQFF
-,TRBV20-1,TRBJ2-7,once,TGCAGTGCTAGGGCGGGTTACGAGCAGTACTTC,CSARAGYEQYF
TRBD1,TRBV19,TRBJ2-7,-,TGTGCCAGTAGTGCGACAGGGATCTACGAGCAGTACTTC,CASSATGIYEQYF
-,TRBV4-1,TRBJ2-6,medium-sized,TGCGCCAGCAGCCCCCTCGGGGCGGGAGGGGCCAACGTCCTGACTTTC,CASSPLGAGGANVLTF
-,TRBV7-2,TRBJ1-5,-,TGTGCCAGCAGCTTAGCGGCGCGGGGGAGGGGGCCCCAGCATTTT,CASSLAARGRGPQHF
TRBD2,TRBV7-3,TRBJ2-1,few,TGTGCCAGCAGCTTATGGCCTAGCGGGGGGGTTACCTACAATGAGCAGTTCTTC,CASSLWPSGGVTYNEQFF
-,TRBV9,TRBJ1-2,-,TGTGCCAGCAGCGGAACCAGGGTCGGCACGGATGGCTACACCTTC,CASSGTRVGTDGYTF
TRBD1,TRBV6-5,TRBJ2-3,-,TGTGCCAGCAGTTGGACAGGGAGCACAGATACGCAGTATTTT,CASSWTGSTDTQYF
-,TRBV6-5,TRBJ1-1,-,TGTGCCAGCAGGGGCCGACACTTT,CASRGRHF
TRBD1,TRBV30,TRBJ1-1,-,TGTGCCTGGATGCAGGGGGCGAACACTGAAGCTTTCTTT,CAWMQGANTEAFF
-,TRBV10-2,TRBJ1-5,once,TGCGCCAGCAGTGATTTGAGGGATCAGCCCCAGCATTTT,CASSDLRDQPQHF
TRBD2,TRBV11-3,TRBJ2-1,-,TGTGCCAGCAGCCCCCACGGGTTAGCGGGAGGGCCCCTTGCCTACAATGAGCAGTTCTTC,CASSPHGLAGGPLAYNEQFF
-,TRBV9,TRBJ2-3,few,TGTGCCAGCAGCGTACTAGCGTCTAGCACAGATACGCAGTATTTT,CASSVLASSTDTQYF
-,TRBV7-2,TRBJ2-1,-,TGTGCCAGCAGCTATGGACTATCTTCCTACAATGAGCAGTTCTTC,CASSYGLSSYNEQFF
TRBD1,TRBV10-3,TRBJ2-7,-,TGTGCCATCAGTGAGGGACAGGGGGTCACCTACGAGCAGTACTTC,CAISEGQGVTYEQYF
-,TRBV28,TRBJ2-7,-,TGTGCCAGCAGTGCAACTTCCTACGAGCAGTACTTC,CASSATSYEQYF